This T cell receptor beta chain was documented in a study of PD-L1 blockade in urothelial cancer. Study context: Enrolled patients had been treated previously with 0 to 3 chemotherapy regimens.

This clone was picked up one time. Time point: peripheral blood 6 weeks after treatment start. Sample contribution per patient ranged from 1 to 8, covering pretreatment and on-treatment. The assay was immunoSEQ multiplex PCR, and TCRdb's table has in-frame clones only and misses some. The sample carries around 50,000 clones, under 85% recorded once. Sequenced here: PBMCs, sampled around atezolizumab (anti-PD-L1) treatment. The TCR was taken from a man aged 45-60 years with urothelial cancer.

CDR3: CASSFGTGAQGNTIYF. The CDR3 DNA sequence: TGCGCCAGCAGCTTTGGGACAGGGGCGCAGGGAAACACCATATATTTT. This chain joins TRBV5-1 and TRBJ1-3; 10 nucleotides match TRBD1. Per germline, CDR1 SGHRS and CDR2 YFSETQ. The CDR3 contains 16 residues. J was trimmed by 4 bases and V by 2 bases; bases with no gene match: 6.